These 22 T cell receptor beta chains originate from one sample sequenced in a study of CD8 T cells in ankylosing spondylitis. TCRdb re-called the 5' RACE reads through MiXCR, storing one row per CDR3 protein. The repertoire holds hundreds of thousands of distinct CDR3 sequences, with roughly a third as singletons. The sequenced material came from blood, either unsorted or a sorted T cell fraction (not recorded which). All receptors derive from a male donor with ankylosing spondylitis or in good health (not recorded which).

The sample holds a few counts of this clonotype. This sequence joins TRBV10-3 and TRBJ2-3, with D possibly being TRBD1 (5 bases). The V end was cut by 7 bases, the J end by 4 bases, with 15 bases between. This CDR3 is built from 14 residues. CDR1 is ENHRY, CDR2 SYGVKD, per germline. DNA of the CDR3: TGTGCCATCAAATCTGGGGCAGTCCCAGATACGCAGTATTTT. Translating gives CAIKSGAVPDTQYF.

This clonotype was seen only once. This chain joins TRBV12-3 or TRBV12-4 and TRBJ1-1, with TRBD1 as a possible D gene (6 bases). The CDR3 contains 17 residues. V was pared by 3 bases and J by 4 bases, with 21 bases between. The CDR3 coding sequence is TGTGCCAGCAGTTTCTGGGGTCGAGGACAGACTTTCACTGAAGCTTTCTTT. Protein product: CASSFWGRGQTFTEAFF.

This chain links TRBV20-1 with TRBJ1-1, with 7 bases matching TRBD1. The CDR3 has 15 residues. CDR1 and CDR2 from the germline V gene are DFQATT and SNEGSKA (reference sequence). The V and J ends lost 3 bases and 0 bases, in that order; junction bases with no gene match: 7. CDR3 amino acids: CSASRQGLMNTEAFF. CDR3 coding DNA: TGCAGTGCTAGTCGACAGGGCCTCATGAACACTGAAGCTTTCTTT.

The chain employs TRBV9 and TRBJ1-3, with 9 bases matching TRBD1. This CDR3 is built from 16 residues. The germline V gene encodes CDR1 SGDLS and CDR2 YYNGEE. V shed 0 bases, J shed 1 base, and the junction held 2 bases outside the gene matches. CDR3 nucleotide sequence: TGTGCCAGCAGCGTAGGGGGACAGGGTTCTGGAAACACCATATATTTT. The encoded protein is CASSVGGQGSGNTIYF. Supplemented by reference TRBV9 and TRBJ1-3, the full variable domain reads DSGVTQTPKHLITATGQRVTLRCSPRSGDLSVYWYQQSLDQGLQFLIQYYNGEERAKGNILERFSAQQFPDLHSELNLSSLELGDSALYFCASSVGGQGSGNTIYFGEGSWLTVV.

The rearrangement uses TRBV20-1 and TRBJ2-3, with TRBD2 identical over 9 bases. The V gene end was trimmed by 0 bases and the J gene end by 2 bases; junction bases not matched to a gene: 12. CDR3 length equals 18 residues. The V gene's germline CDR1 is DFQATT and CDR2 SNEGSKA (reference sequence). The CDR3: CSARDRGLAGIYTDTQYF. In DNA, the CDR3 is TGCAGTGCTAGAGATAGGGGGCTAGCGGGGATTTACACAGATACGCAGTATTTT.

This clonotype showed up just a few times. The rearrangement links TRBV12-3 or TRBV12-4 to TRBJ1-6; weak D call: TRBD1 (5 bases). The CDR3 is made up of 16 amino acids. V dropped 6 bases and J dropped 4 bases, with 16 bases sitting between them. CDR3 sequence: CASRNTGSRYNSPLHF. DNA of the CDR3: TGTGCCAGCAGGAATACAGGCTCGAGGTATAATTCACCCCTCCACTTT.

The chain couples TRBV11-1 to TRBJ2-7; 8 nucleotides line up with TRBD2. The germline V gene encodes CDR1 SGHAT and CDR2 FQDESV (reference sequence). The CDR3 totals 15 residues. V was clipped by 7 bases and J by 3 bases; unmatched bases: 11. In nucleotides, the CDR3 is TGTGCCAGCAAGGGGCCCTGGCGGGGGGACTACGAGCAGTACTTC. Encoded protein: CASKGPWRGDYEQYF. The variable domain in full, completed from reference TRBV11-1 and TRBJ2-7, reads EAEVAQSPRYKITEKSQAVAFWCDPISGHATLYWYRQILGQGPELLVQFQDESVVDDSQLPKDRFSAERLKGVDSTLKIQPAELGDSAMYLCASKGPWRGDYEQYFGPGTRLTVT.

This chain links TRBV15 with TRBJ1-5, with 10 nucleotides matching TRBD1. CDR3 size: 17 residues. Germline CDR1 LNHNV, CDR2 YYDKDF (reference sequence). The V and J ends lost 0 bases and 5 bases, in that order; junction bases with no gene match: 7. The CDR3 sequence: CATSRDGDRGTHQPQHF. The CDR3 DNA reads TGTGCCACCAGCAGAGATGGGGACAGGGGAACCCATCAGCCCCAGCATTTT.

This sequence joins TRBV5-1 and TRBJ1-1; weak D call: TRBD1 (5 bases). The CDR3 runs to 16 residues. V was cut by 0 bases and J by 4 bases, with 16 bases left in between. CDR1 is SGHRS and CDR2 is YFSETQ in the germline V gene. In DNA form, the CDR3 reads TGCGCCAGCAGCTTGGCCTCATGGAGGGGTGGCACTGAAGCTTTCTTT. Translated, it gives CASSLASWRGGTEAFF.

The rearrangement joins TRBV12-3 or TRBV12-4 to TRBJ1-1; no clear D gene. This CDR3 has 12 amino acids. Between the trimmed V and J ends, which lost 4 bases and 3 bases, there was a span of 6 bases. In DNA, the CDR3 is TGTGCCAGCAGTTGGGCATACACTGAAGCTTTCTTT. It yields the protein CASSWAYTEAFF.

V and J are TRBV9 and TRBJ1-1; 7 bases are shared with TRBD1. This CDR3 has 16 amino acids. Germline loops: CDR1 SGDLS, CDR2 YYNGEE. V dropped 3 bases and J dropped 1; count of bases not matched to a gene: 9. CDR3 amino acids: CASSGRQGDTNTEAFF. Written as DNA, the CDR3 is TGTGCCAGCAGCGGAAGGCAGGGGGATACGAACACTGAAGCTTTCTTT.

In this sample, this clonotype turned up a few times. V gene TRBV20-1 combines with J gene TRBJ2-1; 10 nucleotides match TRBD2. Trimming at V came to 4 bases and at J to 6 bases, leaving 6 bases not matched to a gene. The germline V gene has CDR1 DFQATT and CDR2 SNEGSKA (reference sequence). CDR3 size: 14 residues. CDR3 coding DNA: TGCAGTGCTATTCGACTAGCGGGCTTCAATGAGCAGTTCTTC. It yields the protein CSAIRLAGFNEQFF.

The chain joins TRBV20-1 to TRBJ2-5; 8 positions match TRBD2. This CDR3 contains 17 residues. CDR1 DFQATT and CDR2 SNEGSKA come from the germline V gene (reference sequence). After removal of 1 base from V and 0 bases from J, the junction contained 10 bases not matched to a gene. CDR3 in DNA: TGCAGTGCTAGAGTCCCCCTGCGGGGGGCCAACCAAGAGACCCAGTACTTC. Its translation is CSARVPLRGANQETQYF.

This clonotype has a handful of counts. V is TRBV20-1 and J is TRBJ2-1, with D perhaps TRBD1 (6 bases). Germline loops: CDR1 DFQATT, CDR2 SNEGSKA (reference sequence). V lost 0 bases and J lost 5, with 14 bases in between. The CDR3 has 15 residues. The DNA of the CDR3 is TGCAGTGCTAGAGATGGACAGTGGGAGAACAATGAGCAGTTCTTC. Its translation is CSARDGQWENNEQFF.

This sequence joins TRBV9 and TRBJ1-1, with TRBD1 as a possible D gene (5 bases). Germline CDR1 and CDR2: SGDLS and YYNGEE. Trimming took 0 bases from V and 1 from J, leaving 7 bases between them. The CDR3 totals 14 residues. CDR3 sequence (DNA): TGTGCCAGCAGCGTAGAGCAGGGGAACACTGAAGCTTTCTTT. This translates into CASSVEQGNTEAFF.

The chain combines TRBV5-1 with TRBJ2-1, with 9 bases fitting TRBD1. Germline CDR1 is SGHRS and CDR2 is YFSETQ. The CDR3 runs 16 residues. The V and J ends lost 0 bases and 7 bases, in that order; junction bases with no gene match: 8. The DNA of the CDR3 is TGCGCCAGCAGCTTGGGTTGGGGACAGGGAAGGAATGAGCAGTTCTTC. Translation gives CASSLGWGQGRNEQFF.

The DNA of the CDR3 is TGTGCCAGCAGTTTGTTACTAGCGGGGAACGAGCAGTACTTC. It is translated as CASSLLLAGNEQYF. The genes are TRBV12-3 or TRBV12-4 and TRBJ2-7; the match to TRBD2 covers 10 bases. V trimming: 3 bases; J trimming: 5 bases; junction bases outside the gene matches: 4. The CDR3 has 14 amino acids.

This clonotype was seen a handful of times. This chain connects TRBV12-3 or TRBV12-4 to TRBJ2-5; the D gene is possibly TRBD2 (5 bases). The CDR3 is 12 amino acids. V was cut by 7 bases and J by 5 bases, with 11 bases left in between. Here the CDR3 DNA reads TGTGCCAGCACCAGCGGACTGGAGACCCAGTACTTC. Its translation: CASTSGLETQYF.

The chain links TRBV29-1 to TRBJ2-1; D tentatively fits TRBD1 or TRBD2 (5 bases each). Trimming shortened V by 0 bases and J by 10 bases, and 16 bases separated the two germline ends. The CDR3 spans 14 residues. Germline loops: CDR1 SQVTM, CDR2 ANQGSEA. The CDR3 bases are TGCAGCGTTGAAGATCGGGACGTTCCGGAGGAGCAGTTCTTC. Translating it yields CSVEDRDVPEEQFF.

This clonotype has just a few counts. CDR3 bases: TGTGCCAGCAGTACCCTCGGGGGTAGCGGGGGCCAAGAGACCCAGTACTTC. This translates into CASSTLGGSGGQETQYF. V is TRBV27 and J is TRBJ2-5, with 9 bases matching TRBD2. This CDR3 spans 17 amino acids. Germline V lookup: CDR1 MNHEY, CDR2 SMNVEV (reference sequence). V shed 5 bases and J 1 base; nucleotides not matched to a gene: 11.

The chain combines TRBV2 with TRBJ2-5; D perhaps matches TRBD2 (6 bases). V was trimmed by 4 bases and J by 12 bases, leaving 21 bases between them. This CDR3 is 14 amino acids long. Germline V lookup: CDR1 SNHLY, CDR2 FYNNEI. This chain's CDR3 is CASSVEATPTGEYF. CDR3 nucleotides: TGTGCCAGCAGTGTGGAGGCAACACCAACGGGGGAGTACTTC.

This clonotype was seen a few times. This sequence joins TRBV7-3 and TRBJ1-1; D gene uncertain. V gave up 0 bases and J gave up 4 bases, with 6 bases separating them. This CDR3 is 13 amino acids long. CDR1 and CDR2 from the germline V gene are SGHTA and FQGTGA. The CDR3 DNA reads TGTGCCAGCAGCTTAACAGACACCACTGAAGCTTTCTTT. Translation: CASSLTDTTEAFF.